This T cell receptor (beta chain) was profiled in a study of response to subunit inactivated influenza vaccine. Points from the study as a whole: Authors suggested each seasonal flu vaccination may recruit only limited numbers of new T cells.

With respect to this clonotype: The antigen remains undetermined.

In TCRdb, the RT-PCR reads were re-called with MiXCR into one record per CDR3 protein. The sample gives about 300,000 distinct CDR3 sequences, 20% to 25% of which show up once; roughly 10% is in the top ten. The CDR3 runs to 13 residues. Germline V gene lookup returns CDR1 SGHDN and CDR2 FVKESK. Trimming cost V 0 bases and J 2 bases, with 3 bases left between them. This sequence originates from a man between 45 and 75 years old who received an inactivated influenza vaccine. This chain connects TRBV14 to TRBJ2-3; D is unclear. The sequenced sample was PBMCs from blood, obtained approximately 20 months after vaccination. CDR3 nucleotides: TGTGCCAGCAGCCAAGATTTCACAGATACGCAGTATTTT. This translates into CASSQDFTDTQYF. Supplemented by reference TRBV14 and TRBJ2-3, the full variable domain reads EAGVTQFPSHSVIEKGQTVTLRCDPISGHDNLYWYRRVMGKEIKFLLHFVKESKQDESGMPNNRFLAERTGGTYSTLKVQPAELEDSGVYFCASSQDFTDTQYFGPGTRLTVL.